These T cell receptor beta chains were read from a single sample in a study of blood T cells in healthy people across ages. TCRdb analysed the 5' RACE reads with MiXCR anew, one entry per CDR3 protein. The repertoire holds approximately 800,000 distinct CDR3 sequences, with 55% to 75% as singletons. The material sequenced was blood. Receptors were obtained from a man aged 25-45 years in good health. The conserved cysteine and the conserved F or W are not part of the CDR3 here. A D gene is named only where the DNA matches it firmly.

d_call,v_call,j_call,cdr3_aa
.,TRBV28,TRBJ2-6,ASSPGPLYSAGANVLT
TRBD1,TRBV28,TRBJ2-3,ASSFQTKTGSEDTQY
TRBD1,TRBV2,TRBJ1-2,ASSPRGLGYT
TRBD2,TRBV7-2,TRBJ2-7,AIRLAGAYEQY
.,TRBV20-1,TRBJ2-1,SARDRRRDFYEQF
.,TRBV7-2,TRBJ1-1,ASRSSGQGTEAF
.,TRBV20-1,TRBJ2-5,SASRLSETQY
TRBD2,TRBV12-3/TRBV12-4,TRBJ2-6,ASSFGGDTRDSGANVLT
.,TRBV30,TRBJ1-6,AGRPGPSPLH
TRBD1,TRBV6-5,TRBJ1-6,ASSPPGQKNSPLH
TRBD1,TRBV7-2,TRBJ1-2,ASSLLARGDGYT
TRBD2,TRBV7-2,TRBJ2-5,ASSFTGGAFETQY
.,TRBV20-1,TRBJ2-7,SARNRGSSYEQY
.,TRBV14,.,ASSQGLGNSYEQY
.,TRBV6-5,TRBJ1-1,ASSSEEEAF
.,TRBV4-2,.,ASSQELGSGDYEQY
TRBD1,TRBV13,TRBJ2-3,ASSSGTVRTDTQY
.,TRBV6-2/TRBV6-3,TRBJ2-1,ASSFASYEQF
.,TRBV20-1,TRBJ2-3,SASRVRVYLSGHTDTQY
.,TRBV29-1,TRBJ2-1,SVPGYAEF
.,TRBV12-3/TRBV12-4,TRBJ2-3,ASSIRGPDTQY
.,TRBV29-1,TRBJ1-1,SLGGDTEAF
TRBD2,TRBV25-1,TRBJ2-3,ASSGGATSVGTDTQY
TRBD2,TRBV15,TRBJ2-7,ATSRDTGTSANEQY
.,TRBV2,TRBJ1-1,ASQLWGLNTEAF
TRBD2,TRBV7-2,TRBJ2-1,ASSSGPSGGYNEQF
.,TRBV29-1,TRBJ2-7,SVESGTGGRYEQY
TRBD1,TRBV20-1,.,SATPGGRETQY
.,TRBV20-1,TRBJ2-7,SASQGIVRSYEQY
.,TRBV29-1,TRBJ2-3,SVGRGLTDTQY
TRBD1,TRBV29-1,TRBJ2-7,SGKQGRPYEQY
.,TRBV9,TRBJ2-2,ASNYEGALYTGELF
TRBD1,TRBV27,TRBJ1-1,ASRDRGEHTEAF
TRBD1,TRBV7-9,TRBJ2-7,ASSLARQGAYEQY
.,TRBV5-1,TRBJ1-2,ASSLVYGGDGYT
TRBD1,TRBV6-2/TRBV6-3,TRBJ2-1,ASSYSGTGYNEQF
.,TRBV29-1,TRBJ1-1,SVPNEGNTEAF
.,TRBV7-2,.,ASSYFNNEQY
.,TRBV7-2,TRBJ2-3,ASSSIGPRDTQY
TRBD1,TRBV27,TRBJ2-3,ASGPDRGRSTDTQY
.,TRBV7-2,TRBJ2-3,ASSLTGDAPSDTQY
.,TRBV20-1,TRBJ2-4,SASPFSTDIQY
TRBD2,TRBV3-1,TRBJ2-7,ASSRRLASVSSRSYEQY
.,TRBV6-6,TRBJ2-1,ASRTQTNNEQF
.,TRBV24-1,TRBJ2-1,ATSVTGPTGEQF
TRBD1,TRBV6-2/TRBV6-3,TRBJ2-7,ASGGDRDRYEQY
.,TRBV4-3,TRBJ1-2,ASSQWTDGLGGYT
.,TRBV7-8,TRBJ2-7,ASSAVTSGLYEQY
TRBD2,TRBV28,TRBJ2-5,ASSQFWGTGTIEETQY
.,TRBV7-9,TRBJ1-1,ATAGSEAF
TRBD1,TRBV7-6,TRBJ2-4,ASSPRDRGEQY
TRBD2,TRBV12-3/TRBV12-4,TRBJ2-3,ASSSAGGDTQY
TRBD1,TRBV12-3/TRBV12-4,TRBJ1-4,ASRAGTVEKLF
.,TRBV27,TRBJ1-2,ASSFLDSGSLRSGYT
.,TRBV29-1,TRBJ2-7,SVEYLDSSEQY
TRBD2,TRBV20-1,TRBJ2-5,SARLAGGETQY
.,TRBV7-9,TRBJ2-1,ASRPGTGQF
.,TRBV20-1,TRBJ2-7,SAHLASDEQY